This T cell receptor beta chain was profiled in a study of beta chain features in type 1 diabetes. The V gene lost 0 bases and the J gene lost 5 bases, with 13 bases spanning the gap. This CDR3 is built from 16 residues. Germline CDR1 reads LGHNA; CDR2 reads YSLEER. This clone was counted only a few times. Expressed TCRB transcripts got sequenced, as all isolated RNA was reverse transcribed. Clones were sequenced by immunoSEQ multiplex PCR, and TCRdb holds only the in-frame ones, with some missing. The table includes around 500,000 clones, approximately 10% detected once. The clonotype was recovered from a woman under 30 in good health. The J gene is TRBJ2-2, the V gene TRBV4-3; D is possibly TRBD1 (6 bases). The sequenced sample was naive CD4+ T cells from blood. DNA of the CDR3: TGCGCCAGCAGCCAAGACCCCAGGGGAAAGACCGGGGAGCTGTTTTTT. This encodes CASSQDPRGKTGELFF.